Shown below are 25 T cell receptor beta chains from a single sample sequenced in a study of blood T cell repertoires in COVID-19. Profiled with immunoSEQ multiplex PCR; TCRdb holds only in-frame clones, not every one. The sample has around 100,000 clones, 70% to 90% seen once. The source material was peripheral blood. These receptors were obtained from a man in his forties with acute or convalescent COVID-19.

CDR3 nucleotides: TGCGCCAGCAGCTCTATTTATTTAACAGGGGGCGCGGAGGACACTGAAGCTTTCTTT. Residues: CASSSIYLTGGAEDTEAFF. The V and J genes are TRBV5-1 and TRBJ1-1; TRBD1 matches at 9 bases. V lost 3 bases and J lost 3; bases outside the gene matches: 18. The CDR3 has 19 residues. The germline CDR1 and CDR2 sequences are SGHRS and YFSETQ.

The gene calls are TRBV4-3 and TRBJ2-7, with D tentatively TRBD2 (6 bases). Trimming stripped 1 base from V and 0 bases from J, with 10 bases between. Germline lookup yields CDR1 LGHNA and CDR2 YSLEER. CDR3 length: 15 residues. Written as DNA, the CDR3 is TGCGCCAGCAGCCAAGTAGCGGCGAGCTCCTACGAGCAGTACTTC. Its translation is CASSQVAASSYEQYF.

This clone has just one count. The V gene is TRBV7-8, the J gene TRBJ2-1, with D perhaps TRBD1 (6 bases). This CDR3 has 14 amino acids. Germline CDR1 and CDR2: SGHVS and FQNEAQ. The germline V and J ends were trimmed by 5 bases and 2 bases, with 10 bases remaining between them. The CDR3 region is CASSPPGAYNEQFF. CDR3 nucleotides: TGTGCCAGCAGCCCACCAGGGGCCTACAATGAGCAGTTCTTC.

CDR3 protein: CASSERDKQPQHF. Written as DNA, the CDR3 is TGTGCCAGCAGTGAACGGGACAAACAGCCCCAGCATTTT. V gene TRBV6-1 combines with J gene TRBJ1-5; weak D call: TRBD1 (6 bases). This CDR3 comprises 13 residues. Trimming removed 2 bases from V and 7 bases from J, with 9 bases in between. Germline CDR1 MNHNS, CDR2 SASEGT.

This chain connects TRBV30 to TRBJ1-3, with 7 bases matching TRBD1. Germline V CDR1 and CDR2: GTSNPN, SVGIG (reference sequence). J lost 2 bases, V lost 1 base, and 14 bases had no gene match. CDR3 size: 18 residues. In DNA, the CDR3 is TGTGCCTGGAGTGAGACAGGGAATCATCTAAGGGCTGGAAACACCATATATTTT. Its translation is CAWSETGNHLRAGNTIYF.

This clone has more than one count but fewer than ten. The CDR3 bases are TGTGCCAGCAGCAAAGGTAGGCGGGGGCTCTCCTACGAGCAGTACTTC. This codes for CASSKGRRGLSYEQYF. This chain links TRBV21-1 with TRBJ2-7; whether TRBD2, the table's D call, matches the DNA was not checked. TRBV21-1 is flagged as a pseudogene. The CDR3 is 16 residues long.

CDR3 nucleotide sequence: TGTGCCAGCACCTCGGGACAGGGGGGAAACTATGGCTACACCTTC. Translated, it gives CASTSGQGGNYGYTF. The V call is TRBV6-5, the J call TRBJ1-2; 11 nucleotides agree with TRBD1. J gave up 2 bases and V 7 bases, and 6 bases lay outside the gene matches. The CDR3 length is 15 residues. Germline lookup yields CDR1 MNHEY and CDR2 SVGAGI.

J is TRBJ1-2 and V is TRBV3-1 (or the pseudogene TRBV3-2); 7 bases line up with TRBD1. Germline assignment: CDR1 LGHDT and CDR2 YNNKEL (reference sequence). The CDR3 length is 14 residues. V gave up 6 bases and J gave up 4 bases; unmatched junction bases: 8. Here the CDR3 reads CASRPQGERYGYTF. The CDR3 region has the DNA TGTGCCAGCAGGCCTCAGGGGGAGCGCTATGGCTACACCTTC.

The chain couples TRBV7-9 to TRBJ2-7; weak D call: TRBD1 (5 bases). Germline V CDR1 and CDR2: SEHNR, FQNEAQ (reference sequence). Between the trimmed V and J ends, which lost 1 base and 4 bases, there was a span of 14 bases. The CDR3 spans 15 residues. DNA of the CDR3: TGTGCCAGCAGCTTAGTTTTTTGGGGCTCTTACGAGCAGTACTTC. It translates to CASSLVFWGSYEQYF.

The chain uses TRBV19 and TRBJ1-1, with 9 bases that match TRBD1. The V gene's germline CDR1 is LNHDA and CDR2 SQIVND (reference sequence). This CDR3 is 16 amino acids long. V lost 6 bases and J lost 1; bases outside the gene matches: 9. CDR3 DNA: TGTGCCAGTAGCCAAACAGGGGGCGCAAGGAACACTGAAGCTTTCTTT. Translating it yields CASSQTGGARNTEAFF.

The chain uses TRBV6-1 and TRBJ1-1; maybe TRBD1 (6 bases). CDR3 length: 15 residues. V was pared by 3 bases and J by 2 bases, with 13 bases between. Germline loops: CDR1 MNHNS, CDR2 SASEGT. The CDR3 here is CASSERTVLNTEAFF. In DNA, the CDR3 is TGTGCCAGCAGTGAGAGGACAGTGCTAAACACTGAAGCTTTCTTT.

V gene TRBV5-1 combines with J gene TRBJ1-6; D is unresolved. The CDR3 consists of 14 residues. Germline assignment: CDR1 SGHRS and CDR2 YFSETQ. V was shortened by 4 bases and J by 8 bases, with 13 bases between the two germline ends. CDR3 sequence: CASSETGRDSPLHF. The CDR3 nucleotides read TGCGCCAGCAGCGAGACGGGGAGGGATTCACCCCTCCACTTT.

This chain links TRBV11-2 with TRBJ2-1; no clear D gene. Germline CDR1 is SGHAT and CDR2 is FQNNGV. V was shortened by 3 bases and J by 7 bases, with 10 bases between the two germline ends. The CDR3 sequence is 13 residues long. CDR3 in amino acids: CASSLSLSNEQFF. CDR3 bases: TGTGCCAGCAGCTTGAGCCTTTCGAATGAGCAGTTCTTC. Full variable domain (remainder filled in from reference TRBV11-2 and TRBJ2-1): EAGVAQSPRYKIIEKRQSVAFWCNPISGHATLYWYQQILGQGPKLLIQFQNNGVVDDSQLPKDRFSAERLKGVDSTLKIQPAKLEDSAVYLCASSLSLSNEQFFGPGTRLTVL.

The chain joins TRBV3-1 (or the pseudogene TRBV3-2) to TRBJ1-2, with D hard to call. The CDR3 sequence is 13 residues long. Germline CDR1 LGHDT, CDR2 YNNKEL (reference sequence). Trimming stripped 4 bases from V and 6 bases from J, with 12 bases between. The CDR3, as DNA: TGTGCCAGCAGCCTAGCGGAGTCGGATGGCTACACCTTC. Residues: CASSLAESDGYTF.

The chain links TRBV3-1 (or the pseudogene TRBV3-2) to TRBJ1-2; 7 bases fit TRBD1. The CDR3 contains 15 residues. The germline CDR1 and CDR2 sequences are LGHDT and YNNKEL (reference sequence). V lost 2 bases and J lost 0; bases outside the gene matches: 3. CDR3 sequence (DNA): TGTGCCAGCAGCCAAACCGGGACAGCTAACTATGGCTACACCTTC. This sequence encodes CASSQTGTANYGYTF.

The chain carries TRBV4-1 and TRBJ2-3; tentatively, D is TRBD1 (5 bases). The CDR3 consists of 17 residues. V was pared by 0 bases and J by 6 bases, with 19 bases between. From germline, CDR1 is MGHRA and CDR2 YSYEKL. CDR3 residues: CASSQEFRRVLGDTQYF. The CDR3 bases are TGCGCCAGCAGCCAAGAATTTCGCAGGGTCTTGGGGGATACGCAGTATTTT.

The V call is TRBV3-1 (or the pseudogene TRBV3-2), the J call TRBJ1-5; D is possibly TRBD1 (5 bases). Trimming cost V 0 bases and J 1 base, with 13 bases left between them. Germline V CDR1 and CDR2: LGHDT, YNNKEL (reference sequence). The length of the CDR3 is 17 residues. The CDR3 DNA sequence: TGTGCCAGCAGCCAAGAATCAGGGAGGGAAAGCAATCAGCCCCAGCATTTT. Translating it yields CASSQESGRESNQPQHF.

A few counts support this clone. The chain employs TRBV5-1 and TRBJ1-2, with a weak D call TRBD1 (6 bases). V dropped 0 bases and J dropped 3 bases, with 12 bases sitting between them. CDR3 length equals 15 residues. Germline values: CDR1 SGHRS, CDR2 YFSETQ. In nucleotides, the CDR3 is TGCGCCAGCAGCTTGGGGTCAGGGGTTGACTATGGCTACACCTTC. Amino acids: CASSLGSGVDYGYTF.

The chain recombines TRBV7-9 with TRBJ1-5; maybe TRBD1 (6 bases). This CDR3 contains 15 residues. Germline V gives CDR1 SEHNR, CDR2 FQNEAQ (reference sequence). V shed 3 bases and J shed 2 bases, with 11 bases lying between them. The CDR3 sequence: CASSLGATGNQPQHF. CDR3 nucleotide sequence: TGTGCCAGCAGCTTGGGGGCAACTGGCAATCAGCCCCAGCATTTT.

This chain links TRBV3-1 (or the pseudogene TRBV3-2) with TRBJ2-5; possibly TRBD2 for D (5 bases). The V gene's germline CDR1 is LGHDT and CDR2 YNNKEL (reference sequence). This CDR3 has 15 residues. Deletions cut 4 bases from V and 1 base from J, with 13 bases between. Here the CDR3 reads CASSPRTPIQETQYF. CDR3 DNA sequence: TGTGCCAGCAGCCCCCGGACTCCAATCCAAGAGACCCAGTACTTC.

V and J are TRBV7-2 and TRBJ2-7; TRBD2 matches 7 bases. The germline CDR1 and CDR2 sequences are SGHTA and FQGNSA. The CDR3 loop spans 15 amino acids. V was pared by 0 bases and J by 3 bases, with 5 bases of the junction left unmatched. CDR3 nucleotide sequence: TGTGCCAGCAGCTTAGCAGGACTAGGGGTCTACGAGCAGTACTTC. This sequence encodes CASSLAGLGVYEQYF.

This clone has just one count. The chain is built from TRBV27 and TRBJ1-1, with D unclear. The CDR3 has 15 amino acids. The germline CDR1 and CDR2 sequences are MNHEY and SMNVEV (reference sequence). Between the trimmed V and J ends, which lost 4 bases and 0 bases, there was a span of 12 bases. The CDR3 region has the DNA TGTGCCAGCAGTTCCATCAGTGACATGAACACTGAAGCTTTCTTT. Translated, it gives CASSSISDMNTEAFF.

The chain is built from TRBV6-2 or TRBV6-3 and TRBJ2-1; D call uncertain. CDR1 MNHEY and CDR2 SVGEGT come from the germline V gene. The CDR3 covers 15 residues. Deletions cut 6 bases from V and 5 bases from J, with 17 bases between. The CDR3 loop is CASSSPFVLNNEQFF. CDR3 DNA sequence: TGTGCCAGCAGCTCACCCTTCGTCCTAAACAATGAGCAGTTCTTC.

The genes are TRBV12-3 or TRBV12-4 and TRBJ2-1, with D maybe TRBD1 (5 bases). V lost 8 bases to trimming and J lost 9 bases, with 17 bases between them. The CDR3 sequence is 13 residues long. The CDR3 reads CASSRQLEGEQFF. The CDR3 DNA reads TGTGCCAGCTCACGACAGTTAGAAGGTGAGCAGTTCTTC.

The chain uses TRBV4-3 and TRBJ2-2; perhaps TRBD2 as D (5 bases). There are 14 residues in the CDR3. V lost 1 base and J 6 bases, leaving 9 bases between the germline ends. Germline V gives CDR1 LGHNA, CDR2 YSLEER. CDR3 bases: TGCGCCAGCAGCCAAGGTCCGGGATCCGGGGAGCTGTTTTTT. It codes for CASSQGPGSGELFF.